The source of this T cell receptor beta chain is a study of OX40 agonist ivuxolimab in advanced cancers. Regarding the research as a whole: Ivuxolimab was an agonistic, fully human IgG2 monoclonal antibody directed against OX40 (CD134), a costimulatory receptor. Intravenous ivuxolimab was administered to patients every 2 weeks at six dose levels: 0.01, 0.1, 0.3, 1.5, 3 and 10 mg/kg. Among the 50 to 55 dose-escalation patients, about 20 had hepatocellular carcinoma, roughly 15 melanoma, 9 renal cell carcinoma and 9 head and neck cancer. The dose-escalation cohort was 80% to 90% male with a mean age of about 54 years, ranging from roughly 20 to 80. Prior anti-PD-1, anti-PD-L1 or anti-CTLA-4 therapy was permitted, and 40% of dose-escalation patients had received checkpoint inhibitors. Three dose-escalation patients achieved partial responses, one with hepatocellular carcinoma and two with cutaneous melanoma. The point of sequencing TCRbeta in the periphery was to test whether ivuxolimab changed TCR sequence diversity and drove clonal T-cell expansion. The paper reports the monotherapy dose-escalation portion (N of about 52 patients) of the phase I ivuxolimab trial.

The CDR3 spans 14 residues, from the cysteine through the phenylalanine. The CDR3 DNA has 42 bases and is translated from base 1. Unmatched junction bases come to 4, with V trimmed by 2 bases and J by 6 bases. The germline V gene provides CDR1 WSHSY and CDR2 SAAADI. About this clone: Its antigen is still unknown. There are no base qualities to consult, and no much larger clone falls within one base.

Patients with autoimmune disease history or receiving systemic immunosuppression were excluded from the trial. Peripheral blood for TCR sequencing was collected from all dose cohorts at baseline, on cycle 4 day 1, and on cycle 7 day 1. Samples were obtained from an open-label, multicenter, first-in-human phase I dose-escalation trial of ivuxolimab. Adults with locally advanced or metastatic melanoma, renal cell, hepatocellular, or head and neck squamous cell carcinoma were enrolled in the trial. Before TCR sequencing, CD4+ and CD8+ T cells were separately sorted from peripheral blood. Findings and caveats that apply to the study as a whole: The antigen specificity of the clonally expanded peripheral T cells was not determined. On average, CD8+ T cells showed more expanded clones than CD4+ T cells after ivuxolimab. At doses of 0.1 to 3.0 mg/kg, clonal expansion of both CD4+ and CD8+ blood T cells was observed from baseline to week 6. In partial responders in the 0.1-3.0 mg/kg groups, normalized peripheral clonal expansion was found to be among the lowest, especially among CD8+ T cells. Low levels of normalized T-cell clonal expansion were also shown by some nonresponding patients.

Genomic DNA was isolated from the sorted cells so that the TCRbeta CDR3 region could be sequenced. The immunoSEQ Assay was used for sequencing of TCRbeta CDR3 regions. TCRdb holds this immuneACCESS table with in-frame rearrangements only. Some clones are missing; in checked studies, unresolved V genes explain under half, and the rest has no known cause. The sample data list 87,000 or so clones, and 87% of these were observed just once. Roughly 1.6% of the sample is in the top ten clones. This chain joins TRBV10-2 to TRBJ2-7; TRBD2 matches 10 bases in the middle. The clonotype comes from an adult with an advanced solid tumor such as melanoma, head and neck, liver or kidney cancer. The material sequenced was CD4+ or CD8+ T cells sorted from blood, taken in a trial of the OX40 agonist ivuxolimab. The sequenced DNA is TGCGCCAGCAGTGAGACTAGCGGGGTGCCCGAGCAGTACTTC. Its protein is CASSETSGVPEQYF.